The entry that follows covers one TCR beta chain sequence. The data derive from a study of blood T cells in healthy people across ages. With a J-beta primer mix and a sample-barcoded 5' primer, a second PCR ran roughly 6 to 11 cycles. Each cDNA molecule received a tag from a template-switch adaptor that had 12 random nucleotides. TCRdb independently ran MiXCR on the 5' RACE reads; one entry per CDR3 protein. The sample holds around 400,000 distinct CDR3 sequences, about 55% seen once. Trimming took 2 bases from V and 1 from J, leaving 14 bases between them. The CDR3 spans 16 residues. The sequence came from a man in his sixties in good health. The sequenced sample consisted of blood. This chain connects TRBV12-3 or TRBV12-4 to TRBJ1-1, with D hard to call. CDR3 residues: CASSLSVGRGNTEAFF. CDR3 nucleotide sequence: TGTGCCAGCAGTTTAAGCGTGGGAAGAGGGAACACTGAAGCTTTCTTT.